The 28 T cell receptor beta chains below all came from one sample that was sequenced in a study of identical twins (dated by TCRdb to between 2015 and 2016). The library was produced with 5' RACE. Sequenced using an Illumina HiSeq 2000. The public reads were quality trimmed at Q25 with fastp and then assembled into clones with MiXCR by TCRdb, keeping productive beta chains. Under each unique CDR3 protein, matching rows form one entry showing the most common genes and DNA. Recorded for this sample are 400,000 to 550,000 distinct CDR3 sequences; roughly a quarter of them occurred a single time. 2.5% to 3.5% of the sample belongs to the ten largest clones. These data also featured in a second study, about T cells expressing NK-cell markers.

Sequenced: CD4+ T cells sorted from blood. The source of these receptors is a woman in her late teens or twenties in good health.

The chain couples TRBV4-3 to TRBJ2-5; 7 bases are a match to TRBD2. The V and J ends lost 3 bases and 4 bases, in that order; junction bases with no gene match: 8. This CDR3 has 15 amino acids. Germline assignment: CDR1 LGHNA and CDR2 YSLEER. CDR3 nucleotide sequence: TGCGCCAGCAGCCAGTACACGGGAGGCCCAGAGACCCAGTACTTC. Amino acids: CASSQYTGGPETQYF.

The table lists this clonotype with a few counts. The V gene is TRBV4-1, the J gene TRBJ2-3; D might be TRBD2 (5 bases). The V end was cut by 3 bases, the J end by 6 bases, with 13 bases between. This CDR3 spans 14 amino acids. Germline V lookup: CDR1 MGHRA, CDR2 YSYEKL. The CDR3 reads CASSQVLASDTQYF. In DNA, the CDR3 is TGCGCCAGCAGCCAGGTCCTAGCAAGCGATACGCAGTATTTT.

This clonotype was counted only a few times. The CDR3 DNA reads as TGCGCCAGCAGCTACGGGACAGGGGGAAATCAGCCCCAGCATTTT. It is translated as CASSYGTGGNQPQHF. This chain joins TRBV5-1 and TRBJ1-5, with 11 nucleotides matching TRBD1. The ends lost 3 bases at V and 4 bases at J; junction bases unmatched: 3. CDR1 is SGHRS and CDR2 is YFSETQ in the germline V gene. The CDR3 totals 15 residues.

This clonotype occurred a few times. V is TRBV20-1 and J is TRBJ2-3; 13 bases map to TRBD2. The CDR3 runs to 21 residues. The germline V gene has CDR1 DFQATT and CDR2 SNEGSKA (reference sequence). V shed 3 bases and J 4 bases; nucleotides not matched to a gene: 22. DNA of the CDR3: TGCAGTGCTAGCCTAGGGTTCACTAGCGGGGGGGTCCTTACTTGGCCAGATACGCAGTATTTT. Protein sequence: CSASLGFTSGGVLTWPDTQYF.

This clonotype was picked up a small number of times. The chain has TRBV20-1 and TRBJ2-6, with D unclear. The CDR3 length is 15 residues. Deletions cut 6 bases from V and 0 bases from J, with 12 bases between. In germline, CDR1 is DFQATT, CDR2 SNEGSKA (reference sequence). CDR3 amino acids: CSAGALFSGANVLTF. The DNA of the CDR3 is TGCAGTGCCGGCGCTTTGTTCTCTGGGGCCAACGTCCTGACTTTC.

CDR3 bases: TGCAGTGCTAGAGACCCGGACGCCCAGTACTTC. It translates to CSARDPDAQYF. The V and J genes are TRBV20-1 and TRBJ2-5; D ambiguous. The CDR3 is made up of 11 amino acids. Per the germline V gene, CDR1 is DFQATT and CDR2 is SNEGSKA (reference sequence). V lost 0 bases to trimming and J lost 9 bases, with 8 bases between them.

This clonotype was seen a handful of times. The chain joins TRBV9 to TRBJ1-6; D uncertain. The CDR3 covers 17 residues. V lost 4 bases to trimming and J lost 0 bases, with 14 bases between them. CDR1 SGDLS and CDR2 YYNGEE come from the germline V gene. CDR3 loop: CASSLEGGSSYNSPLHF. The CDR3 DNA reads as TGTGCCAGCAGCCTAGAGGGAGGGAGCTCCTATAATTCACCCCTCCACTTT.

The chain links TRBV20-1 to TRBJ1-5; no clear D. This CDR3 is 13 amino acids long. Trimming took 1 base from V and 3 from J, leaving 7 bases between them. CDR1 and CDR2 (germline): DFQATT, SNEGSKA (reference sequence). The CDR3 loop is CSARVAINQPQHF. For the CDR3, the DNA is TGCAGTGCTAGAGTGGCCATCAATCAGCCCCAGCATTTT.

This clonotype has just a few counts. The chain couples TRBV20-1 to TRBJ2-5; TRBD1 is a possible D gene (5 bases). Trimming shortened V by 4 bases and J by 3 bases, and 15 bases separated the two germline ends. The length of the CDR3 is 14 residues. Germline lookup yields CDR1 DFQATT and CDR2 SNEGSKA (reference sequence). In DNA form, the CDR3 reads TGCAGTGCTATAGTTCGGACACTAAAAGAGACCCAGTACTTC. Translation: CSAIVRTLKETQYF.

The CDR3 DNA reads as TGTGCCATCGCCGGGACTAGCGGCAATGAGCAGTTCTTC. Translating gives CAIAGTSGNEQFF. This chain joins TRBV10-3 and TRBJ2-1, with 11 bases aligning to TRBD2. Germline CDR1 reads ENHRY; CDR2 reads SYGVKD. The CDR3 consists of 13 residues. The V segment lost 8 bases and the J segment 6 bases; nucleotides outside the gene matches: 3.

The chain combines TRBV20-1 with TRBJ1-1; D not certain. Germline loops: CDR1 DFQATT, CDR2 SNEGSKA (reference sequence). This CDR3 contains 14 residues. This chain's CDR3 is CSRSVKGTNTEAFF. The CDR3 DNA reads TGCAGCCGGAGTGTTAAGGGCACGAACACTGAAGCTTTCTTT.

The chain recombines TRBV4-1 with TRBJ2-2; 7 bases match TRBD1. The junction had 10 bases not matched to a gene; V was cut back by 3 bases and J by 3 bases. CDR1 and CDR2 (germline): MGHRA, YSYEKL. This CDR3 is 17 amino acids long. The CDR3 reads CASSHPGTAEHTGELFF. CDR3 nucleotide sequence: TGCGCCAGCAGCCATCCCGGGACAGCCGAACACACCGGGGAGCTGTTTTTT.

This clonotype has a count of ten or more. The rearrangement joins TRBV12-3 or TRBV12-4 to TRBJ1-5, with 8 nucleotides matching TRBD1. This CDR3 contains 15 residues. The ends lost 5 bases at V and 1 base at J; junction bases unmatched: 4. The CDR3 loop reads CASSPQGASNQPQHF. The CDR3 region has the DNA TGTGCCAGCAGTCCCCAGGGGGCGAGCAATCAGCCCCAGCATTTT.

This clonotype has a count of ten or more. This chain links TRBV4-3 with TRBJ2-1, with D unresolved. V lost 5 bases to trimming and J lost 12 bases, with 11 bases between them. CDR1 and CDR2 from the germline V gene are LGHNA and YSLEER. The length of the CDR3 is 11 residues. The CDR3 coding sequence is TGCGCCAGCAGCACCGGTAAAGGGCAGTTCTTC. Its translation: CASSTGKGQFF.

The J gene is TRBJ2-7, the V gene TRBV28; the D is unclear. With 7 bases removed from V and 1 base from J, the gap between germline ends came to 11 bases. From germline, CDR1 is MDHEN and CDR2 SYDVKM. This CDR3 region has 13 residues. The CDR3 protein is CASTPQASYEQYF. Here the CDR3 DNA reads TGTGCCAGCACTCCCCAGGCTTCCTACGAGCAGTACTTC.

The rearrangement joins TRBV20-1 to TRBJ2-7; no clear D gene. V was shortened by 3 bases and J by 3 bases, with 6 bases between the two germline ends. Germline assignment: CDR1 DFQATT and CDR2 SNEGSKA (reference sequence). This CDR3 has 11 residues. The CDR3: CSASTHYEQYF. The CDR3 DNA reads TGCAGTGCTAGTACTCACTACGAGCAGTACTTC.

This clonotype was detected ten times or more. The V gene is TRBV5-1, the J gene TRBJ2-7, with D maybe TRBD1 (5 bases). Trimming removed 4 bases from V and 3 bases from J, with 17 bases in between. CDR1 is SGHRS and CDR2 is YFSETQ in the germline V gene. The CDR3 spans 15 residues. In DNA, the CDR3 is TGCGCCAGCAGCCACAAGCAGGGTGGCGACTACGAGCAGTACTTC. Protein: CASSHKQGGDYEQYF.

The CDR3 region is CASSLTPGWNTEAFF. DNA for the CDR3: TGCGCCAGCAGCTTGACGCCGGGATGGAACACTGAAGCTTTCTTT. The chain has TRBV5-1 and TRBJ1-1; D uncertain. The CDR3 spans 15 residues. CDR1 and CDR2 from the germline V gene are SGHRS and YFSETQ. V was clipped by 1 base and J by 1 base, with 11 bases between them.

The V call is TRBV12-3 or TRBV12-4, the J call TRBJ2-5; TRBD1 might be the D (6 bases). The CDR3 covers 14 residues. Trimming pared 5 bases from V and 5 bases from J, leaving 15 bases between. The CDR3 reads CASSPRTVWETQYF. CDR3 nucleotide sequence: TGTGCCAGCAGTCCTAGGACAGTCTGGGAGACCCAGTACTTC.

The rearrangement links TRBV2 to TRBJ1-2, with D uncertain. CDR3 length: 12 residues. CDR1 is SNHLY and CDR2 is FYNNEI in the germline V gene. V gave up 6 bases and J gave up 3 bases, with 8 bases separating them. The CDR3 sequence is CASSQLDYGYTF. Written as DNA, the CDR3 is TGTGCCAGCAGCCAATTAGACTATGGCTACACCTTC.

This clonotype occurred a few times. The chain has TRBV6-6 and TRBJ2-1; D is tentatively TRBD1 or TRBD2 (5 bases each). The CDR3 is made up of 12 amino acids. CDR1 and CDR2 (germline): MNHNY, SVGAGI (reference sequence). V was clipped by 0 bases and J by 8 bases, with 5 bases between them. The CDR3 sequence is CASSYSGDEQFF. CDR3 DNA sequence: TGTGCCAGCAGTTACTCGGGGGATGAGCAGTTCTTC.

This clonotype was seen a single time. The rearrangement links TRBV24-1 to TRBJ2-1; possibly TRBD2 for D (6 bases). V was clipped by 0 bases and J by 8 bases, with 7 bases between them. The CDR3 sequence is 13 residues long. CDR1 and CDR2 (germline): KGHDR, SFDVKD. CDR3 loop: CATSDLPGDEQFF. Written as DNA, the CDR3 is TGTGCCACCAGTGATTTGCCGGGGGATGAGCAGTTCTTC.

The chain joins TRBV13 to TRBJ2-7; 12 nucleotides match TRBD2. The ends lost 8 bases at V and 4 bases at J; junction bases unmatched: 6. The germline CDR1 and CDR2 sequences are PRHDT and FYEKMQ (reference sequence). The CDR3 is 14 residues long. The CDR3 region is CASDAGLAGYEQYF. DNA for the CDR3: TGTGCCAGCGATGCAGGACTAGCGGGGTACGAGCAGTACTTC.

This clonotype came up once. This clone may be a read error of a much larger clone one base away. This chain joins TRBV5-6 and TRBJ2-1; D is uncertain. Germline loops: CDR1 SGHDT, CDR2 YYEEEE. CDR3 length: 14 amino acids. CDR3 coding DNA: TGTGCCAGCAGCTTGATTATAGCTGGGAATGAGCGGTTCTTC. It codes for CASSLIIAGNERFF.

This clonotype came up a few times. The V and J genes are TRBV30 and TRBJ2-1, with unresolved D. CDR3 length: 12 amino acids. The V gene lost 5 bases and the J gene lost 9 bases, with 14 bases spanning the gap. Germline values: CDR1 GTSNPN, CDR2 SVGIG (reference sequence). The CDR3 loop is CAWSGSGREQFF. CDR3 DNA: TGTGCCTGGTCCGGTTCTGGGCGTGAGCAGTTCTTC.

This clonotype appeared a few times. The V call is TRBV20-1, the J call TRBJ1-5; TRBD1 matches 8 bases. After removal of 6 bases from V and 4 bases from J, the junction contained 5 bases not matched to a gene. Germline V lookup: CDR1 DFQATT, CDR2 SNEGSKA (reference sequence). The CDR3 totals 13 residues. The CDR3 region has the DNA TGCAGTGCCCTTGGACAGGGAAATCAGCCCCAGCATTTT. This gives the protein CSALGQGNQPQHF.

This sequence joins TRBV6-1 and TRBJ1-4, with TRBD1 matching 8 bases. The trim removed 10 bases at V and 6 bases at J, leaving 10 bases unmatched. The CDR3 loop spans 14 amino acids. Germline CDR1 reads MNHNS; CDR2 reads SASEGT. The CDR3 DNA sequence: TGTGCCACTCGGGCGGGACAGGCTGATGAAAAACTGTTTTTT. Protein product: CATRAGQADEKLFF.

The sample holds a few counts of this clonotype. The V and J genes are TRBV20-1 and TRBJ2-1; 10 bases are a match to TRBD2. The CDR3 contains 15 residues. Germline V gene lookup returns CDR1 DFQATT and CDR2 SNEGSKA (reference sequence). V trimming: 6 bases; J trimming: 4 bases; junction bases outside the gene matches: 9. Here the CDR3 reads CSAPVGTSAYNEQFF. The CDR3, as DNA: TGCAGTGCCCCAGTCGGGACTAGCGCATACAATGAGCAGTTCTTC.